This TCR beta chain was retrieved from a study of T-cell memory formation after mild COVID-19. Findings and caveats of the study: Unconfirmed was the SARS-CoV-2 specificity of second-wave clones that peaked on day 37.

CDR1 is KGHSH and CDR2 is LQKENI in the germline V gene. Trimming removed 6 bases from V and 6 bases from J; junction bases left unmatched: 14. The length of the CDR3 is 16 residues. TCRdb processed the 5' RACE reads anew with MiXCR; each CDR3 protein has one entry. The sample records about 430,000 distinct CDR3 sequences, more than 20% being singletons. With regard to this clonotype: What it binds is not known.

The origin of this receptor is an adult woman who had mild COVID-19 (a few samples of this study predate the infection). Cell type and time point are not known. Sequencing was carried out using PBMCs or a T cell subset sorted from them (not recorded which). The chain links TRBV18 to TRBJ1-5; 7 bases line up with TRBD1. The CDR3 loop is CASSPGTVGPGQPQHF. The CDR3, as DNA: TGTGCCAGCTCCCCCGGGACAGTAGGGCCAGGTCAGCCCCAGCATTTT. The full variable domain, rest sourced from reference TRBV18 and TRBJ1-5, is NAGVMQNPRHLVRRRGQEARLRCSPMKGHSHVYWYRQLPEEGLKFMVYLQKENIIDESGMPKERFSAEFPKEGPSILRIQQVVRGDSAAYFCASSPGTVGPGQPQHFGDGTRLSIL.